This T cell receptor (beta chain) was obtained from a study of CD8+CD57+ T cells in acquired aplastic anemia. In the study overall: DNA recovered from sorted CD4+ and CD8+ cells had a mean of approximately 3 ug. CD4+ cell libraries from healthy donors averaged about 10.8 million reads.

CDR3 size: 13 residues. Germline assignment: CDR1 SGHTA and CDR2 FQGNSA. V lost 6 bases to trimming and J lost 3 bases; unmatched junction nucleotides: 4. Ten or more counts support this clonotype. For CDR3 and TCR beta VDJ profiling, genomic DNA was the template used. TCRdb ran MiXCR on the reads and lists one entry per CDR3 protein. The sample records 120,000 or so distinct CDR3 sequences, 48% being singletons. This rearrangement joins TRBV7-2 to TRBJ2-7, with 8 positions matching TRBD1. Sequencing was done on a sample of sorted CD4+, CD8+, or CD8+CD57+ T cells (not recorded which) from PBMCs. The sequence was collected from a human donor in good health, serving as a control. CDR3 DNA: TGTGCCAGCAGTCCAGGGGGCGGCTACGAGCAGTACTTC. Protein product: CASSPGGGYEQYF.